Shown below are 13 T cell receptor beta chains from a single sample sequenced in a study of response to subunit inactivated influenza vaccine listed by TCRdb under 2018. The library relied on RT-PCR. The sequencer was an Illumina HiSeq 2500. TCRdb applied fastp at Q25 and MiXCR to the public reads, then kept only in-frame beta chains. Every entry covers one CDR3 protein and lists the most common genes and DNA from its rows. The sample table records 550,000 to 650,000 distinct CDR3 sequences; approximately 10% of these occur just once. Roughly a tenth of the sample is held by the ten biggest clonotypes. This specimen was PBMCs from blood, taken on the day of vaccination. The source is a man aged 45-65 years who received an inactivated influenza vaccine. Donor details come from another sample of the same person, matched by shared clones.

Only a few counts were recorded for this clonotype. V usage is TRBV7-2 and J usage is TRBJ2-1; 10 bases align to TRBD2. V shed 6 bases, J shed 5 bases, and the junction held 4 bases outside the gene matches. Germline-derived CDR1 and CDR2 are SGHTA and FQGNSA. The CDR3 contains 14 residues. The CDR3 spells CASRNSGRDNEQFF. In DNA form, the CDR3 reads TGTGCCAGCAGGAACAGCGGGAGGGACAATGAGCAGTTCTTC.

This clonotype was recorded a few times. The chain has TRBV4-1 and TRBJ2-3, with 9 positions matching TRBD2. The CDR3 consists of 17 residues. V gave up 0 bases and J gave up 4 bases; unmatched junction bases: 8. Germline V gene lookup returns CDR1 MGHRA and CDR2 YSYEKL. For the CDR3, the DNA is TGCGCCAGCAGCCAAGATCGTGGCGGGGGGGCCCCAGATACGCAGTATTTT. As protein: CASSQDRGGGAPDTQYF.

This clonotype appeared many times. The DNA of the CDR3 is TGTGCCAGCAGTACGCGGGACCTCCCGTATTTT. Its translation is CASSTRDLPYF. The chain links TRBV12-3 or TRBV12-4 to TRBJ2-3; D may be TRBD2 (6 bases). The V and J ends lost 5 bases and 14 bases respectively, with 14 bases between them. The CDR3 contains 11 residues.

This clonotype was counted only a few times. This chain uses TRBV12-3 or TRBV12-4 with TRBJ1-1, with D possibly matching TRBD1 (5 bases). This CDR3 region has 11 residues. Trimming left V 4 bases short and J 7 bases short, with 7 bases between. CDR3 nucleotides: TGTGCCAGCAGTTCCAGGGTTGAAGCTTTCTTT. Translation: CASSSRVEAFF.

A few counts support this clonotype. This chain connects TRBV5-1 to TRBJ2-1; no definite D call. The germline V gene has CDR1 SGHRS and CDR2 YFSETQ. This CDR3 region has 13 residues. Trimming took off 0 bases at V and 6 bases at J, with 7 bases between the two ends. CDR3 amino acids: CASSLAFGNEQFF. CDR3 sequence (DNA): TGCGCCAGCAGCTTGGCCTTCGGCAATGAGCAGTTCTTC.

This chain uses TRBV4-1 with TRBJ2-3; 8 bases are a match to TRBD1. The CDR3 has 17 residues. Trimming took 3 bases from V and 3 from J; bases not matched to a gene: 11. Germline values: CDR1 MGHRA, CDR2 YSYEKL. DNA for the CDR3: TGCGCCAGCAGCCATGCCAAGACAGGGGATAGGACAGATACGCAGTATTTT. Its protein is CASSHAKTGDRTDTQYF.

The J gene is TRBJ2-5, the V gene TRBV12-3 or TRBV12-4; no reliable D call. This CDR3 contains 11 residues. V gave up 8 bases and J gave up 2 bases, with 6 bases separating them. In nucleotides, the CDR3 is TGTGCCAGCGAAAAACAAGAGACCCAGTACTTC. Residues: CASEKQETQYF.

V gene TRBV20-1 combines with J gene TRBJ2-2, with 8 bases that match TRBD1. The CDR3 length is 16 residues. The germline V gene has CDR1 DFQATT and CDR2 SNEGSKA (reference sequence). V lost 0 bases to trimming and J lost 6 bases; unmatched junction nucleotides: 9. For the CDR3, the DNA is TGCAGTGCTAGAGATAGGACAGGGAGGATGTCCGGGGAGCTGTTTTTT. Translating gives CSARDRTGRMSGELFF.

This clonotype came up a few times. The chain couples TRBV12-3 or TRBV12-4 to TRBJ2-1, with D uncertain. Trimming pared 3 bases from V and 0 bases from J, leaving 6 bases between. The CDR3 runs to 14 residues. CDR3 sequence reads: CASSLGISYNEQFF. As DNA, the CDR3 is TGTGCCAGCAGTTTGGGAATCTCCTACAATGAGCAGTTCTTC.

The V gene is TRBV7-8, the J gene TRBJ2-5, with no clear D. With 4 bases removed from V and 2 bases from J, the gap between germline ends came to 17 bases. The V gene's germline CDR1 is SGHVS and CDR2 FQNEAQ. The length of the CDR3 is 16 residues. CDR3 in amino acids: CASSSRIPLGQETQYF. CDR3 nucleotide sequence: TGTGCCAGCAGCTCAAGGATCCCGCTGGGGCAAGAGACCCAGTACTTC. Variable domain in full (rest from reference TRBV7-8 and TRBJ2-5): GAGVSQSPRYKVAKRGQDVALRCDPISGHVSLFWYQQALGQGPEFLTYFQNEAQLDKSGLPSDRFFAERPEGSVSTLKIQRTQQEDSAVYLCASSSRIPLGQETQYFGPGTRLLVL.

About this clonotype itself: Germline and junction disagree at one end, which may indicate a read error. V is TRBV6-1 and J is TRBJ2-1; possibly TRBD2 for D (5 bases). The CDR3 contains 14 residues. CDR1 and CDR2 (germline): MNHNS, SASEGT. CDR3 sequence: CATGIDGSDNEQFF. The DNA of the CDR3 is TGTGCCACCGGGATTGACGGCTCCGACAATGAGCAGTTCTTC.

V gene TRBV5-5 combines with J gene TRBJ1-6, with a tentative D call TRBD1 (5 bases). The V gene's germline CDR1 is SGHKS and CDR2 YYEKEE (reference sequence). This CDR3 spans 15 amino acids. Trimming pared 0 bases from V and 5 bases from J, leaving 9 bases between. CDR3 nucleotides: TGTGCCAGCAGCTTGGGACAGAACCATAATTCACCCCTCCACTTT. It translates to CASSLGQNHNSPLHF. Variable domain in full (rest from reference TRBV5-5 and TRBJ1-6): DAGVTQSPTHLIKTRGQQVTLRCSPISGHKSVSWYQQVLGQGPQFIFQYYEKEERGRGNFPDRFSARQFPNYSSELNVNALLLGDSALYLCASSLGQNHNSPLHFGNGTRLTVT.

This CDR3 is CSALWGAADYEQYF. The DNA for the CDR3 is TGCAGTGCGCTGTGGGGGGCAGCAGACTACGAGCAGTACTTC. The chain joins TRBV20-1 to TRBJ2-7; D could derive from TRBD1 or TRBD2 (6 bases each). The CDR3 loop spans 14 amino acids. The germline V gene encodes CDR1 DFQATT and CDR2 SNEGSKA (reference sequence). V dropped 6 bases and J dropped 3 bases, with 18 bases sitting between them.